Here is one T cell receptor beta chain with its context. The antigen this receptor binds is unknown. Since the CDR3 does not end with the conserved phenylalanine or tryptophan, this likely comes from a read error. The iRepertoire nested amplicon-rescue multiplex PCR (arm-PCR) platform was used to amplify TCR alpha and beta CDR3 regions from RNA. The input for one-step reverse transcription and amplification was roughly 95-450 ng of either tissue mRNA or PBMC total RNA. Following bead purification, Illumina adapters were added by a secondary multiplex PCR, and the libraries were gel-purified between 200 and 400 bp. The libraries contained internal 6-nucleotide barcodes that were used for demultiplexing. Sequencing of libraries was performed on an Illumina MiSeq with 2x220 or 2x250 nucleotide paired-end reads. Per the source publication's procedure: FLASH 1.2.11 was used to merge paired reads, and BWA-MEM then aligned the reads to the GRCh37 human genome before TRA and TRB reads were extracted. V and J assignment used an IMGT-derived reference of cassette sequences and CDR3 motifs that included pseudogenes. Reads were translated in three frames, and productive CDR3s were defined by a C…FGXG motif without stop codons. Unique combinations of V-J cassette pair and CDR3 amino acid sequence were defined as clonotypes. Filtering of reads was based on Hamming distance, with the threshold set by the sequence error rate of each sample in mapped regions. TCRdb reprocessed the public reads (quality trimming at Q25 with fastp, clone calling with MiXCR) and kept in-frame beta chains. Entries that share a CDR3 protein sequence are merged under the most common genes and DNA. The V and J calls, along with clone size, are taken from TCRdb and not from the paper's own processing. For this sample the table gives 300,000 to 400,000 distinct CDR3 sequences, of which 35% to 45% were detected only once. 12% of the sample is held by the ten biggest clonotypes.

These data originate in a study of glioma-infiltrating T cells (dated by TCRdb to 2016 to 2017). Broadly, across the study: Low-grade gliomas were WHO grade II oligodendrogliomas or astrocytomas, and glioblastomas were WHO grade IV tumors sampled at initial rather than recurrent diagnosis. Sequencing coverage of about 4.5- to 10-fold of about a million peripheral T cells was targeted for blood libraries. To gauge divergence between tissue and blood T-cell populations, every tissue-infiltrating repertoire was compared against the peripheral blood repertoire from the same patient. The paired cohort comprised three low-grade glioma patients, under 10 primary glioblastoma patients and three non-glioma patients contributing non-neoplastic brain tissue. Before surgery, glioma patients were given dexamethasone for six or fewer days. The study sequenced TCR alpha- and beta-chain repertoires from glioma tissue, from non-neoplastic brain tissue and from matched peripheral blood mononuclear cells. Here is what the overall study found, with its caveats: Only a very small number of CDR3 sequences turned up in both tissue and blood, a result put down to high CDR3 diversity combined with limited sampling. A signature set of shared blood CDR3 motifs marked patients with low tissue-blood divergence and was depleted in highly divergent patients. VJ-independent divergence between tissue and blood was lower than expected in non-neoplastic patients but higher than expected in all gliomas, particularly low-grade gliomas. Group comparisons were based on small numbers of patients: three non-neoplastic, three low-grade glioma and roughly 8 glioblastoma patients.

Surgical brain or tumor specimens were cryofrozen in liquid nitrogen immediately after resection, and peripheral blood cells were collected concurrently. Sequences were obtained from glioma tissue, nonneoplastic brain tissue, or PBMCs (not recorded which). The sequence was obtained from a human donor with low-grade glioma or glioblastoma, undergoing nonglioma brain surgery, or in good health (not recorded which).

The nucleotide sequence reads as follows: TGTGCCAGCAGACCAGGGACTAGCGGGCTTACGGAGACCCAGTACCTC. It translates to CASRPGTSGLTETQYL. This chain joins TRBV6-1 to TRBJ2-5; 12 nucleotides in the junction match TRBD2. The CDR3 is 16 amino acids long, termini counted. Only CDR3 DNA remains: 48 bases, in frame from the first base. Unmatched junction bases come to 10, with V trimmed by 6 bases and J by 5 bases. Based on the germline V gene, the CDR1 and CDR2 sequences are MNHNS and SASEGT.